This TCR beta chain came from a study of regulatory T cells in long-lasting Graves disease. Whole-study context: By definition, persistent Graves' disease involved antithyroid drugs for over 5 years alongside positive TSH receptor antibodies.

Both iRepertoire HTBI primers and Arm-PCR of CDR3 regions were used to build the TCR beta libraries. MiXCR, applied by TCRdb to the multiplex PCR reads, yields one record per CDR3 protein. The repertoire holds hundreds of thousands of distinct CDR3 sequences, with roughly 20% as singletons. Time point specified: persistent/refractory GD, antithyroid drugs over 5 years with positive TRAb. PBMCs were the source of the RNA used for TCR sequencing. About 10 milliliters of peripheral blood were taken and placed in EDTA tubes. Study-level findings and limits: Under persistent disease, TRBV28, TRBJ1-2 and TRBJ2-5 were used preferentially. Newly diagnosed patients had higher TCR diversity than persistent Graves' patients did.

Germline V gene sequence: CDR1 ENHRY, CDR2 SYGVKD. This CDR3 comprises 13 residues. J was trimmed by 3 bases and V by 8 bases; bases with no gene match: 4. This clonotype has at least ten counts. Its specificity is unknown. The TCR was taken from a female donor with Graves disease. The sequenced sample was peripheral blood mononuclear cells (PBMCs), obtained when the disease was refractory, from a patient treated with antithyroid drugs. The chain uses TRBV10-3 and TRBJ2-7; TRBD2 aligns across 10 bases. The CDR3 protein is CAIAGTSDYEQYF. The CDR3 DNA reads as TGTGCCATCGCCGGGACTAGCGACTACGAGCAGTACTTC.